This T cell receptor beta chain is from a study of control samples from healthy donors and cancer patients. The count of this clone is one. Germline CDR1 is DFQATT and CDR2 is SNEGSKA (reference sequence). The CDR3 runs to 10 residues. Profiling relied on immunoSEQ multiplex PCR, and the TCRdb table lists in-frame clones only, not all of them. Here the sample spans approximately 110,000 clones, roughly nine tenths being singletons. The chain links TRBV20-1 to TRBJ2-1; D gene uncertain. Sequencing was carried out using blood. This sequence was found in a human donor in good health. The donor label of this sample is uncertain. Here the CDR3 DNA reads TGCAGCGTTCATCTCAATGAGCAGTTCTTC. Translated: CSVHLNEQFF.